The 8 T cell receptor beta chains given below trace back to one sample, sequenced in a study of blood T cell repertoires in COVID-19. Repertoires were generated with immunoSEQ multiplex PCR, while TCRdb's copy carries only in-frame clones and drops some. This table has about 61,000 clones, around four fifths appearing once. The sequencing sample was made of peripheral blood. These receptors were taken from a man between 70 and 80 years old with acute or convalescent COVID-19.

The V and J genes are TRBV3-1 (or the pseudogene TRBV3-2) and TRBJ2-5; TRBD1 is a possible D gene (5 bases). CDR3 length equals 14 residues. Germline V gene data show CDR1 as LGHDT and CDR2 as YNNKEL (reference sequence). The V gene lost 4 bases and the J gene lost 5 bases, with 14 bases spanning the gap. The chain's CDR3 is CASSPYQGRETQYF. For the CDR3, the DNA is TGTGCCAGCAGCCCCTACCAGGGCAGGGAGACCCAGTACTTC.

This chain connects TRBV5-1 to TRBJ1-1, with D perhaps TRBD1 (5 bases). V lost 3 bases and J 7 bases, leaving 19 bases between the germline ends. The CDR3 has 15 amino acids. The germline gives CDR1 SGHRS, CDR2 YFSETQ. CDR3 sequence: CASSSVGEGSDEAFF. In nucleotides, the CDR3 is TGCGCCAGCAGCTCCGTAGGGGAGGGTTCAGATGAAGCTTTCTTT.

This clone was recorded a few times. V usage is TRBV5-5 and J usage is TRBJ1-6; 8 positions agree with TRBD1. Germline V gene sequence: CDR1 SGHKS, CDR2 YYEKEE (reference sequence). Trimming cost V 4 bases and J 10 bases; bases outside gene matches: 7. This CDR3 spans 14 amino acids. As DNA, the CDR3 is TGTGCCAGCAGCCAGGGGGCACGGGGGTCACCCCTCCACTTT. It translates to CASSQGARGSPLHF. Based on the CDR3 plus reference TRBV5-5 and TRBJ1-6, the full variable domain is DAGVTQSPTHLIKTRGQQVTLRCSPISGHKSVSWYQQVLGQGPQFIFQYYEKEERGRGNFPDRFSARQFPNYSSELNVNALLLGDSALYLCASSQGARGSPLHFGNGTRLTVT.

The rearrangement links TRBV6-6 to TRBJ2-7; a weak D match, TRBD1 (6 bases). V lost 5 bases to trimming and J lost 5 bases, with 10 bases between them. Germline V CDR1 and CDR2: MNHNY, SVGAGI (reference sequence). The CDR3 totals 12 residues. The CDR3 here is CASSPPGDEQYF. CDR3 coding DNA: TGTGCCAGCAGTCCCCCAGGGGACGAGCAGTACTTC.

This clone has more than one count but fewer than ten. The chain couples TRBV5-1 to TRBJ2-3; D may be TRBD2 (5 bases). The CDR3 covers 13 residues. From germline, CDR1 is SGHRS and CDR2 YFSETQ. V was clipped by 1 base and J by 4 bases, with 7 bases between them. CDR3 region: CASSLSSADTQYF. The CDR3 DNA reads as TGCGCCAGCAGCTTGAGTAGCGCAGATACGCAGTATTTT.

V usage is TRBV7-3 and J usage is TRBJ1-5; 9 nucleotides agree with TRBD1. Unmatched junction bases numbered 12, after V lost 1 base and J lost 2 bases. Per germline, CDR1 SGHTA and CDR2 FQGTGA. The CDR3 sequence is 19 residues long. The CDR3 nucleotides read TGTGCCAGCAGCTTAAAGGGGGTACAGGGGGCTCAGGGCAATCAGCCCCAGCATTTT. Translating it yields CASSLKGVQGAQGNQPQHF.

The CDR3 DNA reads as TGTGCCAGCAGCCAAGAGGGAGGGCAAGCCACTGAAGCTTTCTTT. This codes for CASSQEGGQATEAFF. The rearrangement joins TRBV14 to TRBJ1-1, with no clear D. The CDR3 length is 15 residues. V shed 0 bases and J shed 4 bases, with 12 bases lying between them. Germline lookup yields CDR1 SGHDN and CDR2 FVKESK.

V and J are TRBV14 and TRBJ2-5, with D perhaps TRBD1 (6 bases). This CDR3 has 13 amino acids. Germline V gene sequence: CDR1 SGHDN, CDR2 FVKESK. Trimming left V 4 bases short and J 2 bases short, with 8 bases between. The CDR3 nucleotides read TGTGCCAGCAGCCGGACAGCACAAGAGACCCAGTACTTC. This translates into CASSRTAQETQYF.